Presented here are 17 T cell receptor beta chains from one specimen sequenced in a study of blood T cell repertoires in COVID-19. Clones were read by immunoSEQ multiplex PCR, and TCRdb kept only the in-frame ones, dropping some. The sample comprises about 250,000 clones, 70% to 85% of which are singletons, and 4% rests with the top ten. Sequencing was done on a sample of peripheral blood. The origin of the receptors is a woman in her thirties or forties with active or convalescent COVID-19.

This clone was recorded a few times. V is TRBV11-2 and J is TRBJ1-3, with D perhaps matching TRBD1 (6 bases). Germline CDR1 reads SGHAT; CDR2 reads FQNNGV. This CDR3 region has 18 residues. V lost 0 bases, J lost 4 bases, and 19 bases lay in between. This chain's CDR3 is CASSLEVPQGTSGNTIYF. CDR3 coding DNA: TGTGCCAGCAGCTTAGAGGTTCCCCAGGGGACGTCGGGAAACACCATATATTTT.

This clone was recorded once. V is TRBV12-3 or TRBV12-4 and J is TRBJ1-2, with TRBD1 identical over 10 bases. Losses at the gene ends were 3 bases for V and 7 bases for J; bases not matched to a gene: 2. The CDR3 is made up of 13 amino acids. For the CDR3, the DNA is TGTGCCAGCAGTTTCGGGACAGGGGCTGGCTACACCTTC. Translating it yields CASSFGTGAGYTF.

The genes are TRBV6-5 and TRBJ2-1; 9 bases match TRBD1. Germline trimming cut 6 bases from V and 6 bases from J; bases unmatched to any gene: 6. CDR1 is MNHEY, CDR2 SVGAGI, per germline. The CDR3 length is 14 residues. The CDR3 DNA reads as TGTGCCAGCAGCCGCGGGACAGGGCCCAATGAGCAGTTCTTC. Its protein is CASSRGTGPNEQFF.

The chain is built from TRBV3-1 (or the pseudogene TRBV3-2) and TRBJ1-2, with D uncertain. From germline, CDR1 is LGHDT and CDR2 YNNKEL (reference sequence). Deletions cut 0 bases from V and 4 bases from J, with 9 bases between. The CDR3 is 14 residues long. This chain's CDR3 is CASSQDQSGYGYTF. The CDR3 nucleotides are TGTGCCAGCAGCCAAGATCAATCCGGCTATGGCTACACCTTC.

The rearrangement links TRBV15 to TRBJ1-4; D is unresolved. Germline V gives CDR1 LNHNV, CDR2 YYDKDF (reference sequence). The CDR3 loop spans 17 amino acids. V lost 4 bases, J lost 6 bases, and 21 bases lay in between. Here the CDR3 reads CATSIGEGTPKDEKLFF. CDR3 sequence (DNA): TGTGCCACCAGCATTGGGGAGGGAACCCCCAAAGATGAAAAACTGTTTTTT.

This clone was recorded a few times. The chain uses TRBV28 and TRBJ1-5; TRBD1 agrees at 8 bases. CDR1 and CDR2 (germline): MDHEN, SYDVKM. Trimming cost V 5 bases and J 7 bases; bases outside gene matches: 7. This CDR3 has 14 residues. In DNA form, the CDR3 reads TGTGCCAGCAGTCGGACAGGGCGAGGCCAGCCCCAGCATTTT. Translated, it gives CASSRTGRGQPQHF.

The CDR3 DNA is TGTGCCAGCTCACCTGCGACAGATCAGCCCCAGCATTTT. Its protein product is CASSPATDQPQHF. The rearrangement links TRBV18 to TRBJ1-5; perhaps TRBD1 as D (5 bases). V was shortened by 3 bases and J by 5 bases, with 8 bases between the two germline ends. Germline loops: CDR1 KGHSH, CDR2 LQKENI. The CDR3 length is 13 residues.

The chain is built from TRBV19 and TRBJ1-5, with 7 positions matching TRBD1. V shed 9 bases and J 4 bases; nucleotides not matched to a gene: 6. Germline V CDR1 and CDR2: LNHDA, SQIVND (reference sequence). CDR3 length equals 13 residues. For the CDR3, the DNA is TGTGCCAGCGGGACAGCTATTAATCAGCCCCAGCATTTT. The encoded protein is CASGTAINQPQHF.

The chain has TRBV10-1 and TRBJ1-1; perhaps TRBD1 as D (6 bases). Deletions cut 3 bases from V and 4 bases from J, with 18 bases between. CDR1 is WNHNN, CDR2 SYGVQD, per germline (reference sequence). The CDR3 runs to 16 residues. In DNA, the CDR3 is TGCGCCAGCAGTGATGGTCGGTATGGCAGGGGCACTGAAGCTTTCTTT. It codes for CASSDGRYGRGTEAFF.

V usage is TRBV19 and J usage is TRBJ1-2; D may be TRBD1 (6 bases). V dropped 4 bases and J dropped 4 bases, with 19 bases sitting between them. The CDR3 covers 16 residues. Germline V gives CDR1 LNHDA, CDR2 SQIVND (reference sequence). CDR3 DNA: TGTGCCAGTAGTACAGGGGACCCATATTATTTCTATGGCTACACCTTC. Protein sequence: CASSTGDPYYFYGYTF.

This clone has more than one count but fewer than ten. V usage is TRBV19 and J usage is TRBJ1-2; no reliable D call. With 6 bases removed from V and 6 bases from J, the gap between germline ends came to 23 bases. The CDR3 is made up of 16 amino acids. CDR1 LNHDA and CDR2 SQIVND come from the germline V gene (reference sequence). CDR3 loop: CASRPPASRLGDGYTF. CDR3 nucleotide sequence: TGTGCCAGTAGACCTCCCGCATCCCGACTAGGAGATGGCTACACCTTC.

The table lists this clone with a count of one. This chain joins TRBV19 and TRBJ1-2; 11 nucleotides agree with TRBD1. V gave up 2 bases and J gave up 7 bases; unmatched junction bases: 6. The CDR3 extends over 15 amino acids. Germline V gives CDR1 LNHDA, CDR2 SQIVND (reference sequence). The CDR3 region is CASSISGTGGSGYTF. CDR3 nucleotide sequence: TGTGCCAGTAGTATATCTGGGACAGGGGGTTCTGGCTACACCTTC.

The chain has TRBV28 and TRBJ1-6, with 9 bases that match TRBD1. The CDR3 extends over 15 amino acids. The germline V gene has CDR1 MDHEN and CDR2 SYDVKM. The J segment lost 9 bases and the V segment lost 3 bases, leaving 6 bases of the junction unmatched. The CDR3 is CASSLVTGGGSPLHF. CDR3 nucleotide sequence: TGTGCCAGCAGTTTGGTTACAGGGGGCGGTTCACCCCTCCACTTT.

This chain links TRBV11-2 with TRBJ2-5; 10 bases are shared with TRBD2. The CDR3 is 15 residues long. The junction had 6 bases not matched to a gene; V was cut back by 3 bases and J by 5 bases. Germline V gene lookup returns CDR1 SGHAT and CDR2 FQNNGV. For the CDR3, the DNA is TGTGCCAGCAGCTTGAGCGGGGGGGCGATCGAGACCCAGTACTTC. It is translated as CASSLSGGAIETQYF.

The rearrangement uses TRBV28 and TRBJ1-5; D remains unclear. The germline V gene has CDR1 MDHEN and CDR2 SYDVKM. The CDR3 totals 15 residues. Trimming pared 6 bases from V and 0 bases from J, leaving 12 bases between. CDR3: CASRREDFSNQPQHF. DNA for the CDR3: TGTGCCAGCAGGCGGGAAGACTTTAGCAATCAGCCCCAGCATTTT. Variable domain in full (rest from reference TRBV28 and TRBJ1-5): DVKVTQSSRYLVKRTGEKVFLECVQDMDHENMFWYRQDPGLGLRLIYFSYDVKMKEKGDIPEGYSVSREKKERFSLILESASTNQTSMYLCASRREDFSNQPQHFGDGTRLSIL.

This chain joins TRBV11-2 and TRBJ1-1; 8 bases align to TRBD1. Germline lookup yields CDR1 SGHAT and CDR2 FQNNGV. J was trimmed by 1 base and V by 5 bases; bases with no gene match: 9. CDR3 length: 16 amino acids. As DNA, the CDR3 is TGTGCCAGCAGCGCTGGGACAGGTCTGCCGAACACTGAAGCTTTCTTT. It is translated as CASSAGTGLPNTEAFF. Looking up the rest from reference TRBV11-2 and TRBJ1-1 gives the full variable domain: EAGVAQSPRYKIIEKRQSVAFWCNPISGHATLYWYQQILGQGPKLLIQFQNNGVVDDSQLPKDRFSAERLKGVDSTLKIQPAKLEDSAVYLCASSAGTGLPNTEAFFGQGTRLTVV.

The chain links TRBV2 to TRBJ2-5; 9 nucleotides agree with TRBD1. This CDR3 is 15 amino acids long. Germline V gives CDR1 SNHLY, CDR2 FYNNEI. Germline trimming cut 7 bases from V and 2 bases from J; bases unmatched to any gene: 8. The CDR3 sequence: CASKPDRGQQETQYF. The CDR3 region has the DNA TGTGCCAGCAAGCCGGACAGGGGACAACAAGAGACCCAGTACTTC.